The 20 T cell receptor beta chains below were found in one sample sequenced in a study of T cell clonality in common variable immunodeficiency. The data were produced by immunoSEQ multiplex PCR, yet TCRdb's version contains in-frame clones alone and is incomplete. Singletons are absent from the sample, which has over 55,000 clones. The sample consisted of peripheral blood mononuclear cells. These receptors were collected from a person aged 18-70 years in good health.

This clone appeared many times. The sequence runs out 3 residues before the end of the CDR3; the remainder is reconstructed from the germline J gene. This chain links TRBV5-5 with TRBJ2-1; the match to TRBD2 covers 10 bases. V was pared by 6 bases and J by 6 bases, with 6 bases of the junction left unmatched. The CDR3 runs to 14 residues. Germline CDR1 SGHKS, CDR2 YYEKEE (reference sequence). The CDR3 bases that were read are TGTGCCAGCATCCAGGCTAGCGGGAGCAATGAG. Protein product: CASIQASGSNE. The whole CDR3 protein is CASIQASGSNEQFF.

The sample holds many counts of this clone. With the read ending 3 residues before the CDR3 end, the germline J gene is used to fill in that end. This chain connects TRBV4-2 to TRBJ2-1; 7 nucleotides line up with TRBD2. The CDR3 is made up of 16 amino acids. J was trimmed by 5 bases and V by 4 bases; bases with no gene match: 11. Germline values: CDR1 LGHNA, CDR2 YNFKEQ. CDR3: CASSLRAGTKDNEQFF. CDR3 DNA (partial): TGTGCCAGCAGCCTCAGAGCGGGAACCAAAGACAATGAG.

In this sample, this clone turned up many times. The read terminates 3 residues ahead of where the CDR3 ends, so the germline J gene completes it. This chain joins TRBV6-2 or TRBV6-3 and TRBJ1-6, with a tentative D call TRBD1 (5 bases). Trimming pared 4 bases from V and 7 bases from J, leaving 8 bases between. The CDR3 is made up of 13 amino acids. The germline V gene encodes CDR1 MNHEY and CDR2 SVGEGT. The CDR3 loop reads CASSWQGNSPLHF. The DNA read from the CDR3 is TGTGCCAGCAGTTGGCAGGGAAATTCACCC.

This clone was detected ten times or more. At one boundary the junction diverges from the germline segment, which might be a read error. The read falls 3 residues short of the CDR3 end, and the missing part is taken from the germline J gene. The rearrangement uses TRBV4-2 and TRBJ2-3; D may be TRBD1 (6 bases). The germline V gene has CDR1 LGHNA and CDR2 YNFKEQ. This CDR3 has 17 residues. Incomplete CDR3 DNA: TGCGCCAGCAGCCAAGATAGAACGGGGACAAGTACAGATACG. It specifies CASSQDRTGTSTDT. In full, the CDR3 reads CASSQDRTGTSTDTQYF.

At least ten counts were recorded for this clone. Read sequence stops 3 residues before the CDR3 end, and the germline J gene provides the missing end. This rearrangement joins TRBV5-4 to TRBJ1-4; D is possibly TRBD1 (5 bases). Germline V gene data show CDR1 as SGHNT and CDR2 as YYREEE (reference sequence). V was pared by 3 bases and J by 6 bases, with 12 bases between. The CDR3 covers 14 residues. Incomplete CDR3 DNA: TGTGCCAGCAGCTCCGGAGGGGTGGATGAAAAA. Its protein product is CASSSGGVDEK. The entire CDR3 protein reads CASSSGGVDEKLFF.

This clone showed up many times. The read ends 3 residues shy of where the CDR3 ends; the end is completed using the germline J gene. This chain uses TRBV7-6 with TRBJ1-4; D is perhaps TRBD1 (5 bases). Trimming pared 1 base from V and 8 bases from J, leaving 8 bases between. This CDR3 is built from 13 residues. Germline V gene lookup returns CDR1 SGHVS and CDR2 FNYEAQ. The sequenced CDR3 bases are TGTGCCAGCAGCTTAGGGGGCCGCGAAAAA. Translation gives CASSLGGREK. The complete CDR3 protein is CASSLGGREKLFF.

This clone was counted at least ten times. The CDR3 end falls 3 residues outside the read, so it is completed with the germline J gene. This chain links TRBV5-4 with TRBJ2-3; TRBD1 matches 7 bases. Germline V gene sequence: CDR1 SGHNT, CDR2 YYREEE (reference sequence). With 0 bases clipped from V and 4 bases from J, the junction kept 2 bases outside the gene matches. The CDR3 loop spans 14 amino acids. The sequenced part of the CDR3 DNA is TGTGCCAGCAGCTTGGCTCAGGGGGCAGATACG. Translated: CASSLAQGADT. In full, the CDR3 reads CASSLAQGADTQYF.

Many counts were recorded for this clone. The read ends 3 residues early relative to the CDR3; the germline J gene fills the gap. The gene calls are TRBV29-1 and TRBJ1-2; perhaps TRBD1 as D (6 bases). CDR1 is SQVTM and CDR2 is ANQGSEA in the germline V gene. The V end was cut by 0 bases, the J end by 4 bases, with 15 bases between. The CDR3 covers 15 residues. The CDR3 bases that were read are TGCAGCGTTGAAGATAGCCTACAGGGATTCTATGGC. It yields the protein CSVEDSLQGFYG. The full CDR3 reads CSVEDSLQGFYGYTF.

This clone was recorded a few times. The read is 3 residues too short to cover the CDR3 end, so that end is filled in from the germline J gene. The V call is TRBV20-1, the J call TRBJ2-7, with TRBD2 matching 14 bases. J gave up 3 bases and V 1 base, and 8 bases lay outside the gene matches. Germline V gives CDR1 DFQATT, CDR2 SNEGSKA (reference sequence). The CDR3 totals 17 residues. CDR3 DNA, as far as it was read: TGCAGTGCTAGAGGGGGACTAGCGGGAGCTCCCTTCTACGAG. Protein: CSARGGLAGAPFYE. The full CDR3 protein is CSARGGLAGAPFYEQYF.

This clone was observed many times. With the read ending 3 residues before the CDR3 end, the germline J gene is used to fill in that end. The chain carries TRBV20-1 and TRBJ2-1; 13 bases fit TRBD2. The CDR3 contains 13 residues. V lost 3 bases, J lost 7 bases, and 0 bases stayed unmatched. Germline CDR1 DFQATT, CDR2 SNEGSKA (reference sequence). The part of the CDR3 DNA that was read is TGCAGTGCTAGGACTAGCGGGAGGAATGAG. The encoded protein is CSARTSGRNE. The complete CDR3 reads CSARTSGRNEQFF.

This clone has just a few counts. The CDR3 end is not reached by the read, which stops 3 residues before it; the germline J gene fills it in. The chain is built from TRBV2 and TRBJ2-7; 10 nucleotides agree with TRBD1. Trimming took 4 bases from V and 0 from J; bases not matched to a gene: 6. CDR1 SNHLY and CDR2 FYNNEI come from the germline V gene. This CDR3 spans 16 amino acids. CDR3 sequence reads: CASSGGGTGASYEQYF. Partial CDR3 DNA: TGTGCCAGCAGTGGGGGTGGGACAGGGGCCTCCTACGAG.

This clone appeared many times. With the read ending 3 residues before the CDR3 end, the germline J gene is used to fill in that end. The chain links TRBV20-1 to TRBJ2-1; 11 nucleotides match TRBD2. The germline CDR1 and CDR2 sequences are DFQATT and SNEGSKA (reference sequence). V trimming: 6 bases; J trimming: 6 bases; junction bases outside the gene matches: 7. This CDR3 is 14 amino acids long. The CDR3 loop reads CSAIAGGPFNEQFF. CDR3 bases read: TGCAGTGCCATAGCGGGAGGGCCTTTCAATGAG.

Ten or more counts support this clone. Coverage ceases 3 residues before the CDR3 finishes, and the germline J gene fills in the end. The chain joins TRBV18 to TRBJ1-1; D is possibly TRBD1 (6 bases). The V end was cut by 3 bases, the J end by 0 bases, with 11 bases between. Looked up from germline, CDR1 is KGHSH and CDR2 is LQKENI. This CDR3 is built from 15 residues. Partial CDR3 DNA: TGTGCCAGCTCACCCGACGGACAGTTGAACACTGAA. This codes for CASSPDGQLNTE. The full CDR3 protein is CASSPDGQLNTEAFF.

This clone was counted many times. The sequenced fragment ends 3 residues before the CDR3 boundary, so the rest is inferred from the germline J gene. This sequence joins TRBV9 and TRBJ2-5, with 8 bases lining up with TRBD2. The V segment lost 0 bases and the J segment 1 base; nucleotides outside the gene matches: 5. Germline loops: CDR1 SGDLS, CDR2 YYNGEE. CDR3 length equals 16 residues. The sequenced CDR3 bases are TGTGCCAGCAGCGTAGGTTCCGGGGGGGGCCAAGAGACC. Protein product: CASSVGSGGGQET. The full CDR3 sequence reads CASSVGSGGGQETQYF.

This clone was seen at least ten times. The read falls 3 residues short of the CDR3 end, and the missing part is taken from the germline J gene. This chain joins TRBV28 and TRBJ2-7; TRBD1 might be the D (6 bases). The V and J ends lost 5 bases and 5 bases respectively, with 16 bases between them. Per germline, CDR1 MDHEN and CDR2 SYDVKM. The CDR3 length is 14 residues. This CDR3 reads CASSPQGTLDEQYF. Incomplete CDR3 DNA: TGTGCCAGCAGTCCACAGGGTACCCTGGACGAG. Combining the CDR3 with reference TRBV28 and TRBJ2-7 gives the whole variable domain DVKVTQSSRYLVKRTGEKVFLECVQDMDHENMFWYRQDPGLGLRLIYFSYDVKMKEKGDIPEGYSVSREKKERFSLILESASTNQTSMYLCASSPQGTLDEQYFGPGTRLTVT.

This clone was observed many times. The read ends 3 residues shy of where the CDR3 ends; the end is completed using the germline J gene. This same CDR3 is encoded by further DNA sequences in the sample. This chain joins TRBV5-1 and TRBJ2-1; D gene unclear. CDR3 length: 14 residues. V lost 4 bases and J lost 0, with 8 bases in between. The germline gives CDR1 SGHRS, CDR2 YFSETQ. The sequenced part of the CDR3 DNA is TGCGCCAGCAGCCCTTACAGCTCCTACAATGAG. It specifies CASSPYSSYNE. The entire CDR3 sequence reads CASSPYSSYNEQFF.

This clone was detected ten times or more. The read ends 3 residues before the CDR3 terminus; that terminus is restored from the germline J gene. The rearrangement uses TRBV20-1 and TRBJ2-1, with 7 bases fitting TRBD2. Germline V gene data show CDR1 as DFQATT and CDR2 as SNEGSKA (reference sequence). This CDR3 contains 13 residues. The J segment lost 6 bases and the V segment lost 4 bases, leaving 6 bases of the junction unmatched. The CDR3 reads CSAKEGTINEQFF. The DNA read from the CDR3 is TGCAGTGCTAAAGAGGGGACTATCAATGAG.

This clone was recorded many times. Read coverage stops 3 residues before the CDR3 terminus; the germline J gene supplies the remainder. The V and J genes are TRBV18 and TRBJ2-1; 12 bases are a match to TRBD1. The CDR3 has 16 amino acids. Germline CDR1 and CDR2: KGHSH and LQKENI. The V gene end was trimmed by 1 base and the J gene end by 6 bases; junction bases not matched to a gene: 4. This CDR3 reads CASSPLSGQGANEQFF. The sequenced part of the CDR3 DNA is TGTGCCAGCTCACCACTGTCGGGACAGGGGGCCAATGAG.

This clone was seen at least ten times. The sequence runs out 3 residues before the end of the CDR3; the remainder is reconstructed from the germline J gene. The chain joins TRBV18 to TRBJ2-5; D uncertain. This CDR3 has 14 residues. The ends were cut back, 1 base at V and 0 bases at J, with 6 bases in the middle. CDR1 and CDR2 (germline): KGHSH, LQKENI. The sequenced part of the CDR3 DNA is TGTGCCAGCTCACCACTCGCGTACCAAGAGACC. Translating it yields CASSPLAYQET. The whole CDR3 protein reads CASSPLAYQETQYF.

The sample holds many counts of this clone. The observed sequence ends 3 residues before the CDR3 terminus, with the missing tail filled in from the germline J gene. V and J are TRBV12-3 or TRBV12-4 and TRBJ2-1, with TRBD2 matching over 7 bases. J was trimmed by 1 base and V by 5 bases; bases with no gene match: 8. The CDR3 is 16 amino acids. CDR3: CASSPEGGSSYNEQFF. The covered CDR3 bases are TGTGCCAGCAGTCCAGAGGGCGGGAGTTCCTACAATGAG.